The next 22 T cell receptor beta chains were all read from a single sample in a study of T cells in Graves' hyperthyroidism and ophthalmopathy. Amplified regions were TCR beta CDR3 sequences from RNA transcripts. HTBI primers drove first-round RT-PCR of the TCR CDR3. TCRdb called the multiplex PCR reads again in MiXCR, with one record for every CDR3 protein. The sample records 450,000 to 700,000 distinct CDR3 sequences, about half being singletons. Sequenced: peripheral blood or thyroid tissue (not recorded which). These receptor sequences come from an adult woman with Graves' disease, either hyperthyroidism or ophthalmopathy (not recorded which).

In this sample, this clonotype turned up many times. V is TRBV10-1 and J is TRBJ2-7; 11 nucleotides line up with TRBD2. Germline V CDR1 and CDR2: WNHNN, SYGVQD (reference sequence). The CDR3 has 13 amino acids. With 3 bases clipped from V and 7 bases from J, the junction kept 2 bases outside the gene matches. The CDR3 region is CASSETSGSEQYF. Here the CDR3 DNA reads TGCGCCAGCAGTGAAACTAGCGGGAGTGAGCAGTACTTC.

The V and J genes are TRBV5-1 and TRBJ2-5, with 8 bases that match TRBD2. Germline CDR1 and CDR2: SGHRS and YFSETQ. After removal of 2 bases from V and 4 bases from J, the junction contained 4 bases not matched to a gene. This CDR3 spans 14 amino acids. Written as DNA, the CDR3 is TGCGCCAGCAGCTTCGTCAGCGGGAGAGAGACCCAGTACTTC. The encoded protein is CASSFVSGRETQYF.

The V gene is TRBV7-6, the J gene TRBJ2-7; maybe TRBD2 (6 bases). Germline V gene sequence: CDR1 SGHVS, CDR2 FNYEAQ. CDR3 length: 14 amino acids. V lost 7 bases to trimming and J lost 0 bases, with 13 bases between them. CDR3 nucleotides: TGTGCCAGCACGCCTAGCGTCGGCTCCTACGAGCAGTACTTC. It translates to CASTPSVGSYEQYF.

Many counts were recorded for this clonotype. The rearrangement joins TRBV6-6 to TRBJ1-4, with a tentative D call TRBD1 (5 bases). The CDR3 loop spans 14 amino acids. CDR1 and CDR2 (germline): MNHNY, SVGAGI (reference sequence). Trimming left V 7 bases short and J 8 bases short, with 17 bases between. The CDR3 spells CASTVRGWREKLFF. For the CDR3, the DNA is TGTGCCAGCACCGTACGGGGGTGGCGGGAAAAACTGTTTTTT.

The table lists this clonotype with a few counts. This rearrangement joins TRBV24-1 to TRBJ2-3; possible D gene TRBD2, 6 bases. Trimming left V 4 bases short and J 7 bases short, with 14 bases between. The CDR3 loop spans 14 amino acids. The germline V gene encodes CDR1 KGHDR and CDR2 SFDVKD. DNA of the CDR3: TGTGCCACCAGTGACAATGTAGGAGGGAATACGCAGTATTTT. Translating it yields CATSDNVGGNTQYF.

This clonotype was detected ten times or more. The J gene is TRBJ1-1, the V gene TRBV19, with D possibly TRBD1 on 6 matching bases. The CDR3 has 13 residues. Germline V CDR1 and CDR2: LNHDA, SQIVND (reference sequence). V was clipped by 5 bases and J by 3 bases, with 10 bases between them. CDR3 in amino acids: CASSSRQDTEAFF. The CDR3 DNA follows: TGTGCCAGTAGTTCACGACAGGACACTGAAGCTTTCTTT. The whole variable domain, filled in from reference TRBV19 and TRBJ1-1, reads DGGITQSPKYLFRKEGQNVTLSCEQNLNHDAMYWYRQDPGQGLRLIYYSQIVNDFQKGDIAEGYSVSREKKESFPLTVTSAQKNPTAFYLCASSSRQDTEAFFGQGTRLTVV.

This chain connects TRBV19 to TRBJ1-2, with D unresolved. From germline, CDR1 is LNHDA and CDR2 SQIVND (reference sequence). This CDR3 is built from 14 residues. The ends were cut back, 3 bases at V and 3 bases at J, with 11 bases in the middle. The DNA of the CDR3 is TGTGCCAGTAGTATGAGGGCCAGCGACTATGGCTACACCTTC. This sequence encodes CASSMRASDYGYTF.

In its sample, this clonotype was seen a few times. This chain connects TRBV4-1 to TRBJ1-1; D not resolved. The CDR3 runs 17 residues. Between the trimmed V and J ends, which lost 7 bases and 0 bases, there was a span of 21 bases. In germline, CDR1 is MGHRA, CDR2 YSYEKL. CDR3 protein: CASNTGRAAGLNTEAFF. DNA of the CDR3: TGCGCCAGCAACACTGGCCGGGCCGCGGGTTTGAACACTGAAGCTTTCTTT.

About this clonotype: A much bigger clone sits one base away, suggesting this may be a read error. Given the absence of the conserved phenylalanine or tryptophan at the CDR3 end, a read error is likely. This chain connects TRBV30 to TRBJ1-5; D unclear. Germline-derived CDR1 and CDR2 are GTSNPN and SVGIG (reference sequence). This CDR3 is built from 12 residues. Trimming shortened V by 5 bases and J by 4 bases, and 9 bases separated the two germline ends. Here the CDR3 DNA reads TGTGCCTGGGGACGGGTGAATCAGCCCCAGCATCTT. The encoded protein is CAWGRVNQPQHL.

This rearrangement joins TRBV29-1 to TRBJ2-2; 9 bases map to TRBD1. Unmatched junction bases numbered 14, after V lost 7 bases and J lost 5 bases. CDR1 is SQVTM, CDR2 ANQGSEA, per germline. The CDR3 totals 16 residues. The CDR3, as DNA: TGCAGCGGGGCAAAGGCACAGGGGGCTATGACCGGGGAGCTGTTTTTT. Translation: CSGAKAQGAMTGELFF.

This chain joins TRBV7-3 and TRBJ2-7; D ambiguous. The CDR3 contains 15 residues. Trimming shortened V by 2 bases and J by 0 bases, and 11 bases separated the two germline ends. Germline V lookup: CDR1 SGHTA, CDR2 FQGTGA. The chain's CDR3 is CASSLWSSSSYEQYF. The CDR3 DNA sequence: TGTGCCAGCAGCTTATGGAGTAGCAGCTCCTACGAGCAGTACTTC.

This clonotype was counted at least ten times. The V gene is TRBV2, the J gene TRBJ2-7; D gene unclear. This CDR3 is 13 amino acids long. CDR1 is SNHLY, CDR2 FYNNEI, per germline. The V gene lost 1 base and the J gene lost 7 bases, with 11 bases spanning the gap. The CDR3 protein is CASSEGLVVEQYF. CDR3 bases: TGTGCCAGCAGTGAAGGGTTAGTTGTGGAGCAGTACTTC.

This CDR3 is CASSPQTGSRETQYF. CDR3 in DNA: TGTGCCAGCAGCCCCCAGACAGGATCCCGGGAGACCCAGTACTTC. The chain combines TRBV7-2 with TRBJ2-5; D may be TRBD1 (6 bases). Looked up from germline, CDR1 is SGHTA and CDR2 is FQGNSA. The V end was cut by 5 bases, the J end by 5 bases, with 18 bases between. The CDR3 length is 15 residues.

The CDR3 here is CASSLKTDSPLHF. CDR3 DNA sequence: TGCGCCAGCAGCTTGAAAACAGATTCACCCCTCCACTTT. V is TRBV5-1 and J is TRBJ1-6, with D unclear. This CDR3 is 13 amino acids long. Trimming shortened V by 1 base and J by 8 bases, and 7 bases separated the two germline ends. Germline V gene lookup returns CDR1 SGHRS and CDR2 YFSETQ.

The chain is built from TRBV20-1 and TRBJ2-5, with 12 positions matching TRBD2. There are 18 residues in the CDR3. CDR1 and CDR2 from the germline V gene are DFQATT and SNEGSKA (reference sequence). J gave up 5 bases and V 5 bases, and 18 bases lay outside the gene matches. The CDR3 DNA reads as TGCAGTGCTGCGACATCGATGGCTAGCGGGAGGGCTCGGGAGACCCAGTACTTC. This gives the protein CSAATSMASGRARETQYF.

This clonotype was counted many times. The V gene is TRBV5-1, the J gene TRBJ2-5; no reliable D call. The CDR3 totals 15 residues. The V end lost 0 bases, the J end lost 4 bases, and 13 bases lay between the germline ends. CDR1 and CDR2 from the germline V gene are SGHRS and YFSETQ. CDR3 amino acids: CASSLVPAVSETQYF. As DNA, the CDR3 is TGCGCCAGCAGCTTGGTTCCGGCAGTATCAGAGACCCAGTACTTC.

This clonotype was detected ten times or more. This chain connects TRBV5-5 to TRBJ2-7, with D possibly TRBD2 on 6 matching bases. V was pared by 5 bases and J by 7 bases, with 19 bases between. CDR3 length equals 14 residues. Germline assignment: CDR1 SGHKS and CDR2 YYEKEE (reference sequence). CDR3 sequence reads: CASRPGTEGYEQYF. The DNA of the CDR3 is TGTGCCAGCAGACCGGGGACGGAGGGTTATGAGCAGTACTTC.

This clonotype appeared many times. The chain is built from TRBV19 and TRBJ2-7; 8 nucleotides align to TRBD2. The CDR3 consists of 15 residues. The ends lost 7 bases at V and 3 bases at J; junction bases unmatched: 11. The germline CDR1 and CDR2 sequences are LNHDA and SQIVND (reference sequence). The CDR3 region has the DNA TGTGCCAGTATCCAGCTAGCGGGCTCTTACTACGAGCAGTACTTC. It encodes CASIQLAGSYYEQYF.

Note on this clonotype: Its ends do not fully match the called genes, so a read error is possible. The chain combines TRBV28 with TRBJ2-2; either TRBD1 or TRBD2 may supply D (5 bases each). The CDR3 sequence is 13 residues long. Per germline, CDR1 MDHEN and CDR2 SYDVKM. CDR3 amino acids: CASRVAGPGEPFF. For the CDR3, the DNA is TGTGCCAGCAGAGTGGCAGGGCCCGGGGAGCCGTTTTTT.

This clonotype showed up many times. The J gene is TRBJ1-2, the V gene TRBV12-3 or TRBV12-4; D possibly corresponds to TRBD1 (6 bases). This CDR3 is 20 amino acids long. Trimming took off 4 bases at V and 6 bases at J, with 33 bases between the two ends. The CDR3 sequence: CASSYSSLRAGTTFDNGYTF. The CDR3 region has the DNA TGTGCCAGCAGTTACTCGTCGCTCCGGGCAGGGACAACTTTCGATAATGGCTACACCTTC.

In the case of this clonotype: This may come from a read error, since a much larger clone is one base off. The gene calls are TRBV6-6 and TRBJ1-1; D unresolved. In germline, CDR1 is MNHNY, CDR2 SVGAGI (reference sequence). This CDR3 region has 12 residues. DNA of the CDR3: TGTGCCAGCATTAAAAGTCAGTCTGAATCTTTCTTT. It is translated as CASIKSQSESFF.

This clonotype was seen repeatedly, ten times or more. Here the CDR3 reads CASSLGGRYNEKLFF. CDR3 DNA sequence: TGTGCCAGCAGCTTAGGGGGCAGATATAATGAAAAACTGTTTTTT. The J gene is TRBJ1-4, the V gene TRBV11-2, with a possible D match to TRBD1 (5 bases). V lost 1 base, J lost 4 bases, and 10 bases lay in between. CDR3 length: 15 residues. Germline CDR1 reads SGHAT; CDR2 reads FQNNGV.